At least ten counts were recorded for the clone carrying this TCR beta chain. Its antigen is currently unknown. This entry is derived from a study of identical twins. The CDR3 has 14 residues. Trimming stripped 2 bases from V and 4 bases from J, with 9 bases between. Per germline, CDR1 MNHEY and CDR2 SVGAGI. Template switching introduced a universal primer site, and the cDNA bore unique molecular identifiers. TCRdb reprocessed the 5' RACE reads with MiXCR, giving one entry per CDR3 protein. The repertoire includes 1.5 million to 2 million distinct CDR3 sequences, around 29% of them detected once, and 0.25% to 0.3% sits in the top ten. General study findings and limits: Within twin pairs, the out-of-frame alpha sequences they shared showed excess low generation probability. Surplus twin overlap in beta out-of-frame sequences was less pronounced. Researchers caution that invariant MAIT and iNKT cells could partly confound zero-insertion analyses.

The TCR comes from a newborn girl in good health. The chain links TRBV6-5 to TRBJ1-5; D is possibly TRBD1 (5 bases). The specimen sequenced was cord blood. The chain's CDR3 is CASSYEGPNQPQHF. The CDR3 bases are TGTGCCAGCAGTTACGAGGGGCCGAATCAGCCCCAGCATTTT.